The next 25 T cell receptor beta chains were all read from a single sample in a study of identical twins. Using its own MiXCR run on the 5' RACE reads, TCRdb lists one record per CDR3 protein. The sample gives 400,000 to 550,000 distinct CDR3 sequences, 20% to 25% of which show up once; approximately 0.95% is in the top ten. The sample was also linked to a second study, of T cells expressing NK-cell markers.

The sample comprised CD4+ T cells sorted from blood. These receptors were taken from a woman between 18 and 30 years old in good health.

This clonotype has ten or more counts. This chain connects TRBV7-8 to TRBJ1-1; D remains ambiguous. Germline values: CDR1 SGHVS, CDR2 FQNEAQ. Trimming took off 1 base at V and 5 bases at J, with 8 bases between the two ends. This CDR3 is 13 amino acids long. The CDR3 loop reads CASSLVAETEAFF. DNA of the CDR3: TGTGCCAGCAGCTTAGTAGCCGAGACTGAAGCTTTCTTT. Full variable domain (remainder filled in from reference TRBV7-8 and TRBJ1-1): GAGVSQSPRYKVAKRGQDVALRCDPISGHVSLFWYQQALGQGPEFLTYFQNEAQLDKSGLPSDRFFAERPEGSVSTLKIQRTQQEDSAVYLCASSLVAETEAFFGQGTRLTVV.

This clonotype was counted a few times. J is TRBJ1-2 and V is TRBV12-3 or TRBV12-4; tentative D call: TRBD1 (5 bases). V lost 3 bases and J 8 bases, leaving 10 bases between the germline ends. The CDR3 consists of 12 residues. In DNA, the CDR3 is TGTGCCAGCAGTTTTGCCACAGGCGGCTACACCTTC. This sequence encodes CASSFATGGYTF.

This clonotype was detected only a few times. The chain is built from TRBV5-1 and TRBJ2-1; the match to TRBD2 covers 8 bases. V shed 0 bases, J shed 10 bases, and the junction held 6 bases outside the gene matches. The CDR3 has 14 amino acids. Per the germline V gene, CDR1 is SGHRS and CDR2 is YFSETQ. The CDR3 protein is CASSLALAGLEQFF. Here the CDR3 DNA reads TGCGCCAGCAGCTTGGCCCTAGCGGGTTTGGAGCAGTTCTTC.

This clonotype was observed a handful of times. The gene calls are TRBV5-1 and TRBJ2-5; D is uncertain. The CDR3 is 14 residues long. The V and J ends lost 0 bases and 4 bases respectively, with 10 bases between them. Germline V gene lookup returns CDR1 SGHRS and CDR2 YFSETQ. CDR3 nucleotide sequence: TGCGCCAGCAGCTTGGAGTGGGTATCAGAGACCCAGTACTTC. Its translation: CASSLEWVSETQYF.

This clonotype occurred a few times. The CDR3 sequence is CASSESGKRTEAFF. The CDR3, as DNA: TGCGCCAGCAGTGAGTCGGGGAAGAGGACTGAAGCTTTCTTT. The gene calls are TRBV10-1 and TRBJ1-1, with no clear D. This CDR3 spans 14 amino acids. Germline lookup yields CDR1 WNHNN and CDR2 SYGVQD (reference sequence). With 0 bases removed from V and 5 bases from J, the gap between germline ends came to 10 bases.

The chain employs TRBV10-3 and TRBJ1-2; D possibly corresponds to TRBD1 (5 bases). Trimming left V 2 bases short and J 0 bases short, with 13 bases between. The CDR3 is 16 residues long. Germline CDR1 reads ENHRY; CDR2 reads SYGVKD. The CDR3: CAISEGAGGSNYGYTF. In DNA, the CDR3 is TGTGCCATCAGTGAGGGGGCGGGGGGATCTAACTATGGCTACACCTTC.

The V gene is TRBV20-1, the J gene TRBJ1-2, with D hard to call. There are 14 residues in the CDR3. The V end lost 0 bases, the J end lost 3 bases, and 11 bases lay between the germline ends. Germline CDR1 is DFQATT and CDR2 is SNEGSKA (reference sequence). This CDR3 reads CSARDPSSYYGYTF. In DNA form, the CDR3 reads TGCAGTGCTAGAGATCCCAGCAGCTACTATGGCTACACCTTC.

The J gene is TRBJ2-1, the V gene TRBV5-5; 15 nucleotides align to TRBD2. Trimming at V came to 5 bases and at J to 12 bases, leaving 12 bases not matched to a gene. This CDR3 spans 16 amino acids. In germline, CDR1 is SGHKS, CDR2 YYEKEE (reference sequence). The chain's CDR3 is CASRDTGTSGRMGQFF. The DNA for the CDR3 is TGTGCCAGCAGGGACACCGGGACTAGCGGGAGGATGGGGCAGTTCTTC.

In this sample, this clonotype turned up a few times. The chain couples TRBV21-1 to TRBJ1-5; the D call of TRBD1 is as the table states it, not checked on the DNA. TRBV21-1 is annotated as a pseudogene. This CDR3 is 15 amino acids long. CDR3 loop: CASSKRGQGDQPQHF. As DNA, the CDR3 is TGTGCCAGCAGCAAAAGGGGACAGGGCGATCAGCCCCAGCATTTT.

There are a few counts of this clonotype. This chain links TRBV6-1 with TRBJ2-7, with D perhaps TRBD1 or TRBD2 (6 bases each). Trimming stripped 8 bases from V and 2 bases from J, with 16 bases between. The germline gives CDR1 MNHNS, CDR2 SASEGT. The CDR3 runs to 14 residues. The CDR3, as DNA: TGTGCCAGCTCCGAGGGGGGATTTACCTACGAGCAGTACTTC. Its translation is CASSEGGFTYEQYF.

This chain joins TRBV20-1 and TRBJ1-1; D is uncertain. The CDR3 has 12 amino acids. The ends were cut back, 3 bases at V and 7 bases at J, with 12 bases in the middle. Germline V lookup: CDR1 DFQATT, CDR2 SNEGSKA (reference sequence). The DNA of the CDR3 is TGCAGTGCTAGCGTTACAGCAATTGAAGCTTTCTTT. It specifies CSASVTAIEAFF.

Only a few counts were recorded for this clonotype. The V gene is TRBV7-9, the J gene TRBJ1-1, with D perhaps TRBD1 (5 bases). Trimming removed 4 bases at V and 1 base at J, with 16 bases between. The germline gives CDR1 SEHNR, CDR2 FQNEAQ (reference sequence). The CDR3 has 16 residues. CDR3 in amino acids: CASSSPWGGANTEAFF. The CDR3 DNA reads as TGTGCCAGCAGCTCCCCTTGGGGAGGGGCGAACACTGAAGCTTTCTTT.

Only a few counts were recorded for this clonotype. The V and J genes are TRBV27 and TRBJ2-7; 9 nucleotides match TRBD2. The junction had 3 bases not matched to a gene; V was cut back by 0 bases and J by 3 bases. CDR1 and CDR2 from the germline V gene are MNHEY and SMNVEV (reference sequence). The CDR3 sequence is 15 residues long. CDR3 DNA sequence: TGTGCCAGCAGTTTATCTGCTAGCGGGGACTACGAGCAGTACTTC. Translation: CASSLSASGDYEQYF.

There are a few counts of this clonotype. V is TRBV11-2 and J is TRBJ2-1, with D unresolved. The V end was cut by 0 bases, the J end by 11 bases, with 5 bases between. Germline CDR1 reads SGHAT; CDR2 reads FQNNGV. The CDR3 has 11 amino acids. CDR3 DNA: TGTGCCAGCAGCTTAGACTCGCAGCAGTTCTTC. Its translation: CASSLDSQQFF.

Many counts were recorded for this clonotype. CDR3 DNA: TGCGCCAGCAGCCAAGAGGGGGACGGGGGGGTGCGGGGCACAGATACGCAGTATTTT. Translating it yields CASSQEGDGGVRGTDTQYF. This sequence joins TRBV4-1 and TRBJ2-3; the match to TRBD2 covers 8 bases. The V gene's germline CDR1 is MGHRA and CDR2 YSYEKL. The CDR3 has 19 residues. Trimming took 0 bases from V and 1 from J; bases not matched to a gene: 12.

With regard to this clonotype: One junction end disagrees with the germline gene, perhaps due to a read error. The CDR3 sequence is CASRADPSYELYF. The CDR3 coding sequence is TGCGCCAGCCGAGCGGACCCCTCCTACGAGCTGTACTTC. The rearrangement uses TRBV10-2 and TRBJ2-7, with D perhaps matching TRBD2 (5 bases). The CDR3 extends over 13 amino acids. CDR1 is WSHSY and CDR2 is SAAADI in the germline V gene.

This clonotype has more than one count but fewer than ten. The J gene is TRBJ2-5, the V gene TRBV20-1; 10 bases align to TRBD2. V was pared by 7 bases and J by 2 bases, with 4 bases of the junction left unmatched. CDR1 and CDR2 from the germline V gene are DFQATT and SNEGSKA (reference sequence). CDR3 length: 13 residues. Here the CDR3 DNA reads TGCAGTGGGGTAGCGGGGGGACAAGAGACCCAGTACTTC. It is translated as CSGVAGGQETQYF.

The CDR3 region is CSANPSGPYEQYF. CDR3 in DNA: TGCAGTGCTAACCCTAGCGGCCCTTACGAGCAGTACTTC. V and J are TRBV20-1 and TRBJ2-7, with TRBD2 matching over 7 bases. CDR3 length equals 13 residues. V lost 4 bases, J lost 4 bases, and 7 bases stayed unmatched. Germline V gene lookup returns CDR1 DFQATT and CDR2 SNEGSKA (reference sequence).

This clonotype was found a few times. CDR3 nucleotide sequence: TGTGCCAGCAGTTTAATGGGACAGAGCACAGATACGCAGTATTTT. Protein sequence: CASSLMGQSTDTQYF. The J gene is TRBJ2-3, the V gene TRBV12-3 or TRBV12-4, with TRBD1 matching 7 bases. V shed 2 bases, J shed 0 bases, and the junction held 2 bases outside the gene matches. CDR3 length: 15 amino acids.

In this sample, this clonotype turned up a few times. The chain links TRBV20-1 to TRBJ2-3; 12 positions agree with TRBD2. V gave up 5 bases and J gave up 4 bases; unmatched junction bases: 1. CDR3 length: 13 amino acids. Germline-derived CDR1 and CDR2 are DFQATT and SNEGSKA (reference sequence). This CDR3 reads CSAWTSGADTQYF. CDR3 bases: TGCAGTGCTTGGACTAGCGGGGCAGATACGCAGTATTTT.

This clonotype was picked up a small number of times. This chain connects TRBV20-1 to TRBJ2-5, with 8 bases lining up with TRBD2. Looked up from germline, CDR1 is DFQATT and CDR2 is SNEGSKA (reference sequence). Germline trimming cut 4 bases from V and 2 bases from J; bases unmatched to any gene: 3. CDR3 length: 13 residues. The CDR3 is CSAMRGEQETQYF. Written as DNA, the CDR3 is TGCAGTGCTATGCGGGGGGAGCAAGAGACCCAGTACTTC.

This clonotype has only a few counts. V gene TRBV9 combines with J gene TRBJ1-1, with D tentatively TRBD1 (6 bases). Trimming removed 8 bases at V and 4 bases at J, with 15 bases between. This CDR3 is 13 amino acids long. Per germline, CDR1 SGDLS and CDR2 YYNGEE. The CDR3 spells CASNRDPLTEAFF. The CDR3 DNA reads as TGTGCCAGTAACAGGGATCCTCTCACTGAAGCTTTCTTT.

The J gene is TRBJ2-1, the V gene TRBV20-1; no definite D call. This CDR3 is 12 amino acids long. Germline V gene sequence: CDR1 DFQATT, CDR2 SNEGSKA (reference sequence). V was pared by 0 bases and J by 10 bases, with 10 bases between. In nucleotides, the CDR3 is TGCAGTGCTAGAGATAGAATGAGCGAGCAGTTCTTC. Protein sequence: CSARDRMSEQFF.

The V gene is TRBV7-6, the J gene TRBJ2-3; 12 nucleotides match TRBD2. Trimming took 1 base from V and 5 from J; bases not matched to a gene: 7. This CDR3 is built from 17 residues. Per the germline V gene, CDR1 is SGHVS and CDR2 is FNYEAQ. CDR3 sequence: CASSLEVPTSGRDTQYF. CDR3 bases: TGTGCCAGCAGCTTAGAAGTCCCGACTAGCGGGAGAGATACGCAGTATTTT.

The CDR3 sequence is CASSLTAGVYEQYF. CDR3 nucleotides: TGTGCCAGCAGTTTAACAGCGGGAGTTTACGAGCAGTACTTC. The V and J genes are TRBV27 and TRBJ2-7, with 8 bases aligning to TRBD2. The CDR3 is 14 residues long. Trimming took 2 bases from V and 4 from J; bases not matched to a gene: 4. Germline CDR1 MNHEY, CDR2 SMNVEV (reference sequence).